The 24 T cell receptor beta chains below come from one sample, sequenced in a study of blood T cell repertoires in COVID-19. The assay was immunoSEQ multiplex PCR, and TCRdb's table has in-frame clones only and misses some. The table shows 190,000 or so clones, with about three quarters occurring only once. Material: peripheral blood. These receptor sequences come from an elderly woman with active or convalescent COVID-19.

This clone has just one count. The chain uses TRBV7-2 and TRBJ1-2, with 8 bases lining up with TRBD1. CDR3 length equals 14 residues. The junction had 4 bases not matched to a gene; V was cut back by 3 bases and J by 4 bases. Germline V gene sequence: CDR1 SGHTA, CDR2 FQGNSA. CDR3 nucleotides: TGTGCCAGCAGCTTCGGACAGGGAGGCTATGGCTACACCTTC. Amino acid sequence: CASSFGQGGYGYTF.

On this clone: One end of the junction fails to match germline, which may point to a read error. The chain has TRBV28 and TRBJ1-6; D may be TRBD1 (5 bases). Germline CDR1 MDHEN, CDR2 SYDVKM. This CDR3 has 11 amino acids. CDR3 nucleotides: TGTGCCAGCAGTGTCAGGGTAGCTTTGTACTTT. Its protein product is CASSVRVALYF.

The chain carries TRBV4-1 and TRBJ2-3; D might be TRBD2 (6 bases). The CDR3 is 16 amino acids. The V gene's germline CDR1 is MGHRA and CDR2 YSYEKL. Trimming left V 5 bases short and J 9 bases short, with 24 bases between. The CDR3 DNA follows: TGCGCCAGCAGCTCCCGCGGGGATGCCCCTCTAGTAACGCAGTATTTT. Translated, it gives CASSSRGDAPLVTQYF.

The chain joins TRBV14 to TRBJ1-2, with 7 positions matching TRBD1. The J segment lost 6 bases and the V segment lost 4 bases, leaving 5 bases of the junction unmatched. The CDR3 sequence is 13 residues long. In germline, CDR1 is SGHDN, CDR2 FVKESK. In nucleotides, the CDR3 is TGTGCCAGCAGCCGCCGACAGGGTGATGGCTACACCTTC. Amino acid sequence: CASSRRQGDGYTF.

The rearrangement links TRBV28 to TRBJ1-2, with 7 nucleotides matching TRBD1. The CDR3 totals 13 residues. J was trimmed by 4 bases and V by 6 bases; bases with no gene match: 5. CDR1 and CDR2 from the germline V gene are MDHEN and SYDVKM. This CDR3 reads CASRTGTAYGYTF. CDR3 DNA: TGTGCCAGCAGAACCGGGACAGCCTATGGCTACACCTTC.

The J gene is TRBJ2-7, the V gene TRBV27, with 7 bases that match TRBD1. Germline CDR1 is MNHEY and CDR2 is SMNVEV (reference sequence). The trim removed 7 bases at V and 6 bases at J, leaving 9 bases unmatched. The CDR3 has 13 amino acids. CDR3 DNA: TGTGCCAGCACCCCGGACAGGTTCGGCGAGCAGTACTTC. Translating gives CASTPDRFGEQYF.

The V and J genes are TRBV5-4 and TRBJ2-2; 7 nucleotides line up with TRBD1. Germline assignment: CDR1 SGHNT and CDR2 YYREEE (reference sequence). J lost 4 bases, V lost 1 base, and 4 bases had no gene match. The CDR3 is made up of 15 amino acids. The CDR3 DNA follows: TGTGCCAGCAGCTTGTTTAGGGGGCCCACCGGGGAGCTGTTTTTT. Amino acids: CASSLFRGPTGELFF. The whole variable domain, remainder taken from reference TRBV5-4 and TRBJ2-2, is ETGVTQSPTHLIKTRGQQVTLRCSSQSGHNTVSWYQQALGQGPQFIFQYYREEENGRGNFPPRFSGLQFPNYSSELNVNALELDDSALYLCASSLFRGPTGELFFGEGSRLTVL.

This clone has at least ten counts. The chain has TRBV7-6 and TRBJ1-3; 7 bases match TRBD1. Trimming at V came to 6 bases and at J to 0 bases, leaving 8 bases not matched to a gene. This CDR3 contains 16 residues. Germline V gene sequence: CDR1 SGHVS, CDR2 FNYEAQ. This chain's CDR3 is CASSPGQVSSGNTIYF. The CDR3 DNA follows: TGTGCCAGCAGTCCCGGACAGGTCAGCTCTGGAAACACCATATATTTT.

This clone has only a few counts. The CDR3 loop reads CASSTPGDEQFF. For the CDR3, the DNA is TGTGCCAGTAGTACCCCGGGGGATGAGCAGTTCTTC. V gene TRBV19 combines with J gene TRBJ2-1, with D possibly TRBD2 on 6 matching bases. CDR1 is LNHDA, CDR2 SQIVND, per germline (reference sequence). The CDR3 length is 12 residues. Trimming removed 4 bases from V and 8 bases from J, with 9 bases in between. The entire variable domain, with the rest obtained from reference TRBV19 and TRBJ2-1, is as follows: DGGITQSPKYLFRKEGQNVTLSCEQNLNHDAMYWYRQDPGQGLRLIYYSQIVNDFQKGDIAEGYSVSREKKESFPLTVTSAQKNPTAFYLCASSTPGDEQFFGPGTRLTVL.

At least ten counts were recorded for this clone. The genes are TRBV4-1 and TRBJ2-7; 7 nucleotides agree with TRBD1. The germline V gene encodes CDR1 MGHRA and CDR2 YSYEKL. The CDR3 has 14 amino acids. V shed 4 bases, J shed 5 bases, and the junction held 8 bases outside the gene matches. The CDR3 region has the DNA TGCGCCAGCAGCCCCTACGACAGGGCTAACGAGCAGTACTTC. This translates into CASSPYDRANEQYF.

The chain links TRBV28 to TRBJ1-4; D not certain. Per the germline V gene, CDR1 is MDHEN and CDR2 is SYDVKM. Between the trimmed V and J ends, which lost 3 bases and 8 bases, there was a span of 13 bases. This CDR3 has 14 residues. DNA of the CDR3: TGTGCCAGCAGTTTTGGAGGGTCGGGGGAAAAACTGTTTTTT. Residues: CASSFGGSGEKLFF.

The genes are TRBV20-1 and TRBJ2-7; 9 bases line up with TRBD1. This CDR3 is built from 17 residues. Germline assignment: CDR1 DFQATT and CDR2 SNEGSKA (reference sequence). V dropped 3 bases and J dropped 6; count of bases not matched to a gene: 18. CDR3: CSASDRMRTGELSEQYF. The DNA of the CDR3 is TGCAGTGCTAGTGATCGGATGAGGACAGGGGAGTTGAGCGAGCAGTACTTC.

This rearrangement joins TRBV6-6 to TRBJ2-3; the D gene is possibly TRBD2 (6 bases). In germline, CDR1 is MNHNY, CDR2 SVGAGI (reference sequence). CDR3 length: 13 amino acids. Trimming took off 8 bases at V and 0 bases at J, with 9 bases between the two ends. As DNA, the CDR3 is TGTGCCAGCGGACTAACTAGCACAGATACGCAGTATTTT. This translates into CASGLTSTDTQYF.

DNA of the CDR3: TGTGCCAGTAGCCCTAGGACAGGGGGGCTAGTGACCCAGTACTTC. It codes for CASSPRTGGLVTQYF. V gene TRBV19 combines with J gene TRBJ2-5; 10 bases are shared with TRBD1. Germline trimming cut 6 bases from V and 7 bases from J; bases unmatched to any gene: 11. This CDR3 is 15 amino acids long. Germline V gene data show CDR1 as LNHDA and CDR2 as SQIVND (reference sequence). The full variable domain, in which reference TRBV19 and TRBJ2-5 provide the parts outside the CDR3, is DGGITQSPKYLFRKEGQNVTLSCEQNLNHDAMYWYRQDPGQGLRLIYYSQIVNDFQKGDIAEGYSVSREKKESFPLTVTSAQKNPTAFYLCASSPRTGGLVTQYFGPGTRLLVL.

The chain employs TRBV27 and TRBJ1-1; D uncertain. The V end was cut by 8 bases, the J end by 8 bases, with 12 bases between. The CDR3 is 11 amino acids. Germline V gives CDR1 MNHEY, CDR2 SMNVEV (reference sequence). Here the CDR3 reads CASGRLYEAFF. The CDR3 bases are TGTGCCAGCGGCCGACTCTACGAAGCTTTCTTT.

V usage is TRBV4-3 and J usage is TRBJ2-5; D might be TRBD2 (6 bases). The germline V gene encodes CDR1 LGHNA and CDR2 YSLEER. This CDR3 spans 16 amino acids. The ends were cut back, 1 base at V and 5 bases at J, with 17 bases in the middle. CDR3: CASSQGPGGEGETQYF. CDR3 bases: TGCGCCAGCAGCCAAGGGCCAGGCGGGGAAGGGGAGACCCAGTACTTC.

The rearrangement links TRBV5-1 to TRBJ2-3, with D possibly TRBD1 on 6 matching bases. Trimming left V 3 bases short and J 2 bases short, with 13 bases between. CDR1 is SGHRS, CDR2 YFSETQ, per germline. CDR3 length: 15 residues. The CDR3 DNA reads TGCGCCAGCAGCTCAGCAGGGGATTTCACAGATACGCAGTATTTT. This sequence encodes CASSSAGDFTDTQYF.

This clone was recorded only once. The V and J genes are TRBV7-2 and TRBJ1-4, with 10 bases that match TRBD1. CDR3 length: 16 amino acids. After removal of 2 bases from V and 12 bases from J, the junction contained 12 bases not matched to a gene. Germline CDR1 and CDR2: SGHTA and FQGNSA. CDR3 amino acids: CASSLNGQGVAGELFF. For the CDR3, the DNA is TGTGCCAGCAGCTTAAATGGACAGGGGGTCGCGGGAGAACTGTTTTTT.

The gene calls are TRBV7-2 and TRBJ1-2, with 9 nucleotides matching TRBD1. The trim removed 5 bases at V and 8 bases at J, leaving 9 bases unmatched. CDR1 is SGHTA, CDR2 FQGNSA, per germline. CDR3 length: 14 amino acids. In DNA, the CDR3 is TGTGCCAGCAGCCCCGGGACAGGGACCCAAGGCTACACCTTC. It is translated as CASSPGTGTQGYTF.

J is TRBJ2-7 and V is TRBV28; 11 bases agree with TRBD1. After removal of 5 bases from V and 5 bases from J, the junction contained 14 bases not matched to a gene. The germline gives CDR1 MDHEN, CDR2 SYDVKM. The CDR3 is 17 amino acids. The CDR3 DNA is TGTGCCAGCAGTGGGTCTGTGGGGACAGGGGGAATCCACGAGCAGTACTTC. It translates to CASSGSVGTGGIHEQYF.

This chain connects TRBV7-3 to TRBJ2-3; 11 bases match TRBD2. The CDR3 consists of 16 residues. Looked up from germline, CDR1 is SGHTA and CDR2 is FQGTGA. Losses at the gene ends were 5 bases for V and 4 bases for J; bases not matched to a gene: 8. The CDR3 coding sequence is TGTGCCAGCAGCCCCGGCCAGGGACTAGCGGCAGATACGCAGTATTTT. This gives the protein CASSPGQGLAADTQYF.

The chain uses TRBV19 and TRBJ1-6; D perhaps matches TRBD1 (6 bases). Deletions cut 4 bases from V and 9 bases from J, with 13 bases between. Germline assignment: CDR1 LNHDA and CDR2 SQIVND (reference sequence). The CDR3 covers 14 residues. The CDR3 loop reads CASSTRDIFSPLHF. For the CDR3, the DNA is TGTGCCAGTAGTACACGGGACATCTTTTCACCCCTCCACTTT.

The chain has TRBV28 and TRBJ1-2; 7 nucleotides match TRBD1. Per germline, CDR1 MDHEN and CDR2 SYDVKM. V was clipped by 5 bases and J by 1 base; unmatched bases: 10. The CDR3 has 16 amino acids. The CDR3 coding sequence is TGTGCCAGCAGTGCCGGGACAGCTACGAGTAACTATGGCTACACCTTC. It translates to CASSAGTATSNYGYTF.

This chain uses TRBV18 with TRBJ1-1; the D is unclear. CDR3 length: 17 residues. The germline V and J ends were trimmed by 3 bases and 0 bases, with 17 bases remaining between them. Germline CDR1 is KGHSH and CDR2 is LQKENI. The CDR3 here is CASSPKGGNLMNTEAFF. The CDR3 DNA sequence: TGTGCCAGCTCACCGAAAGGAGGGAACCTCATGAACACTGAAGCTTTCTTT.